This T cell receptor beta chain was captured in a study of T cells after yellow fever vaccination. One entry per CDR3 protein, called by TCRdb with MiXCR from the 5' RACE reads. The table records about 340,000 distinct CDR3 sequences, 8.7% of them present only once. Germline values: CDR1 KGHSH, CDR2 LQKENI. V was pared by 5 bases and J by 4 bases, with 13 bases between. The CDR3 is 14 amino acids. This TCR was recovered from a man aged 18 to 29 who received the YFV17D yellow fever vaccine. This specimen was PBMCs, taken on the day of the first yellow fever vaccination. J is TRBJ2-3 and V is TRBV18; D may be TRBD2 (5 bases). The CDR3 coding sequence is TGTGCCAGCTCATCCGACATGGGAGCAGATACGCAGTATTTT. It is translated as CASSSDMGADTQYF.